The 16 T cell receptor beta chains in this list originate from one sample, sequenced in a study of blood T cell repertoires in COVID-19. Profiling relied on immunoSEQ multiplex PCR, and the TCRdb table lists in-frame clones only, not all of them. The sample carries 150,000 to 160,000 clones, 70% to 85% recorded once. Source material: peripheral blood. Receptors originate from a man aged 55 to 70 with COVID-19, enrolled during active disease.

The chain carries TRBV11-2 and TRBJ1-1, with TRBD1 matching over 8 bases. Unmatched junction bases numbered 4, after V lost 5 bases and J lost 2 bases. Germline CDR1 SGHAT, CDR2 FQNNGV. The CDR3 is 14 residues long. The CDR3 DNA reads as TGTGCCAGCAGCAGACAGGGGATTAACACTGAAGCTTTCTTT. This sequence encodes CASSRQGINTEAFF. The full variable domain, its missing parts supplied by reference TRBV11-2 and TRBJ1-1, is EAGVAQSPRYKIIEKRQSVAFWCNPISGHATLYWYQQILGQGPKLLIQFQNNGVVDDSQLPKDRFSAERLKGVDSTLKIQPAKLEDSAVYLCASSRQGINTEAFFGQGTRLTVV.

The CDR3, as DNA: TGTGCCAGCAGCTTGGGACGGGGGGGCGTAAATACGCAGTATTTT. It is translated as CASSLGRGGVNTQYF. The chain uses TRBV7-2 and TRBJ2-3, with 8 bases fitting TRBD2. Germline loops: CDR1 SGHTA, CDR2 FQGNSA. V shed 3 bases and J 7 bases; nucleotides not matched to a gene: 9. CDR3 size: 15 residues.

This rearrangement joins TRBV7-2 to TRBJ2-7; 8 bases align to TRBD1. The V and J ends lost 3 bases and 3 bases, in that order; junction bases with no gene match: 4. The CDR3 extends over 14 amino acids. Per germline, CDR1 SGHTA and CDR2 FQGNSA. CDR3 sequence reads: CASSFRGQIYEQYF. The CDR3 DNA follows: TGTGCCAGCAGCTTCAGGGGGCAGATCTACGAGCAGTACTTC. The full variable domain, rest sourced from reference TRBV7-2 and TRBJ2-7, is GAGVSQSPSNKVTEKGKDVELRCDPISGHTALYWYRQSLGQGLEFLIYFQGNSAPDKSGLPSDRFSAERTGGSVSTLTIQRTQQEDSAVYLCASSFRGQIYEQYFGPGTRLTVT.

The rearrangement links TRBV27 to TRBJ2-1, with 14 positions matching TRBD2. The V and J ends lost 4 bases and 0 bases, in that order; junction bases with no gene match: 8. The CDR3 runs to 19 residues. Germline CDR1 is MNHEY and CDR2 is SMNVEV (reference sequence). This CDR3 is CASSSYLGTSGSSYNEQFF. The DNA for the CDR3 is TGTGCCAGCAGTTCATATCTAGGGACTAGCGGGAGCTCCTACAATGAGCAGTTCTTC.

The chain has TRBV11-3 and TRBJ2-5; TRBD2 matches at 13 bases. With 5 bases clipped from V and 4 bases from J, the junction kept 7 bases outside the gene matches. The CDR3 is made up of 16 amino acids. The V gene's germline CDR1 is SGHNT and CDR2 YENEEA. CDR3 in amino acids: CASSGRLAGGTETQYF. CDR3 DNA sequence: TGTGCCAGCAGCGGCCGACTAGCGGGAGGAACAGAGACCCAGTACTTC.

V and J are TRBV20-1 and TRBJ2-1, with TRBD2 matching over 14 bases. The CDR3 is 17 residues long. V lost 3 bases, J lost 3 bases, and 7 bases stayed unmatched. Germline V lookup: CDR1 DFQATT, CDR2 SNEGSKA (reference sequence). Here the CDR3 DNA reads TGCAGTGCTAGTGGACTAGCGGGGGGTTTTGACTACAATGAGCAGTTCTTC. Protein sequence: CSASGLAGGFDYNEQFF.

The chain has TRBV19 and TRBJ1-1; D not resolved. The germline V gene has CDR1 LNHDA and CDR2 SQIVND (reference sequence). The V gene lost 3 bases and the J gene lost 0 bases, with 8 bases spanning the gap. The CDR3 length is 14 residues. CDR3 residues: CASSMRAMNTEAFF. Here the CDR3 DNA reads TGTGCCAGTAGTATGCGGGCCATGAACACTGAAGCTTTCTTT.

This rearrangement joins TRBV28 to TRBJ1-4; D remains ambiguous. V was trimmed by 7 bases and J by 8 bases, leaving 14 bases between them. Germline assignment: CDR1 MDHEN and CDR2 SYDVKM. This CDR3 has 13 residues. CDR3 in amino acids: CASTREAREKLFF. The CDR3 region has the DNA TGTGCCAGCACCCGGGAGGCCCGAGAAAAACTGTTTTTT.

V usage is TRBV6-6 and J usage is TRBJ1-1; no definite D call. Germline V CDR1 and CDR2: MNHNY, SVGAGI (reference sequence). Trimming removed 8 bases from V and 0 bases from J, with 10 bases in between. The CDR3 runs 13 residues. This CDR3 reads CASGGRLNTEAFF. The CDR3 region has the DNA TGTGCCAGCGGAGGACGATTGAACACTGAAGCTTTCTTT.

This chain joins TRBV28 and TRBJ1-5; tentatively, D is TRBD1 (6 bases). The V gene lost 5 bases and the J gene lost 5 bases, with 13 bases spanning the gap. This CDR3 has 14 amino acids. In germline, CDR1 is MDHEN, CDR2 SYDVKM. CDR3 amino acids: CASSQNRDYQPQHF. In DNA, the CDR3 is TGTGCCAGCAGTCAAAACAGGGATTATCAGCCCCAGCATTTT.

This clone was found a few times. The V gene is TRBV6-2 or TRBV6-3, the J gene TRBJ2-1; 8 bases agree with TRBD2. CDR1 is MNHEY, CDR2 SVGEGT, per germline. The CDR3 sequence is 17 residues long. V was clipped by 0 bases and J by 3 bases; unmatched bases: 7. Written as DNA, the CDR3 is TGTGCCAGCAGTTACTCGATCGTGGGACTAGTCTACAATGAGCAGTTCTTC. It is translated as CASSYSIVGLVYNEQFF.

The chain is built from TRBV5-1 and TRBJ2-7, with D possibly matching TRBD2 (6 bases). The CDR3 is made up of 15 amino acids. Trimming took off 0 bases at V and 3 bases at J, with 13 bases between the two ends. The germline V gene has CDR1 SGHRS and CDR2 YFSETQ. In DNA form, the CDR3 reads TGCGCCAGCAGCTTGGGAAACGTCGGGGGCTACGAGCAGTACTTC. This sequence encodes CASSLGNVGGYEQYF.

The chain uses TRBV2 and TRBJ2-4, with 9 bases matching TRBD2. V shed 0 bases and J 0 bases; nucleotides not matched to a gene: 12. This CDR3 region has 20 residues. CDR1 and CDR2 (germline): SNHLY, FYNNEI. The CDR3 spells CASSEAVGSGSVIAKNIQYF. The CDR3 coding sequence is TGTGCCAGCAGTGAAGCGGTGGGTAGCGGGAGCGTAATAGCCAAAAACATTCAGTACTTC.

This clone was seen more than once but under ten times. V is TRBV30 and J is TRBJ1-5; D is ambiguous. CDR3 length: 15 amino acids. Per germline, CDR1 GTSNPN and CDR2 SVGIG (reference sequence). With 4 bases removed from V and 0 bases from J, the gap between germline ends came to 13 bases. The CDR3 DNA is TGTGCCTGGAACCCAGGATCGAATAGCAATCAGCCCCAGCATTTT. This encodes CAWNPGSNSNQPQHF.

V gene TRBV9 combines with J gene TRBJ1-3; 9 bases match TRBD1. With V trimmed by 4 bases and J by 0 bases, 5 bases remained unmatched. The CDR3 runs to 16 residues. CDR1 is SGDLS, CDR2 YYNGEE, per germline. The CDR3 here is CASSTGQGFSGNTIYF. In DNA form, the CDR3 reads TGTGCCAGCAGCACCGGACAGGGGTTCTCTGGAAACACCATATATTTT.

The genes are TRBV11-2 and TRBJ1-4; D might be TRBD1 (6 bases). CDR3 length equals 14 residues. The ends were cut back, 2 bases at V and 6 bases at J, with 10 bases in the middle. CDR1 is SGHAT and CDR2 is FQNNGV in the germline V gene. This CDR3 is CASSLNRDYEKLFF. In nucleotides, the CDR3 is TGTGCCAGCAGCTTAAACAGGGATTATGAAAAACTGTTTTTT.